This T cell receptor beta chain appears in the sequencing data of a study of monozygotic twins with inflammatory bowel disease. Regarding the study as a whole: People with IBD had fewer clonotypes in common with others than healthy twins did, especially with disease activity.

The CDR3 runs to 16 residues. CDR1 LGHNA and CDR2 YNFKEQ come from the germline V gene. In the case of this clonotype: Its antigen is still unknown.

A total RNA quantity of 3500 ng went into each TCR library. After re-calling the 5' RACE reads, TCRdb lists one entry per CDR3 protein, DNA absent. The sample table sets out about 210,000 distinct CDR3 sequences. The gene calls are TRBV4-2 and TRBJ2-2; TCRdb designates TRBD1, a call that cannot be tested without DNA. The TCR originated in a human donor with ulcerative colitis or Crohn's disease, or a healthy co-twin of an affected twin (not recorded which). The specimen was blood. The CDR3 spells CASSQDTGPGTGELFF.